The clone carrying this T cell receptor beta chain was seen only a few times. Its target is not known. This table comes from immunoSEQ multiplex PCR, and its TCRdb copy is limited to in-frame clones, with some not included. The repertoire includes 200,000 to 250,000 clones, 60% to 70% of them detected once, and around 10% sits in the top ten. The CDR3 spans 14 residues. Germline V gives CDR1 MNHNS, CDR2 SASEGT. V was pared by 4 bases and J by 1 base, with 8 bases between. This entry belongs to a study of shared clonotypes between healthy human individuals. Study-wide results and caveats: Shared clonotypes across all four donors exceeded non-shared ones in generation probability.

This chain joins TRBV6-1 and TRBJ1-3; D ambiguous. The TCR sequence derives from a man aged 25-45 years in good health. The sequenced material came from memory CD4+ T cells sorted from blood. Specified subset: CD45RA-negative fraction. The CDR3 DNA is TGTGCCAGCAGTGCCTCGGAATCTGGAAACACCATATATTTT. Protein product: CASSASESGNTIYF.